Listed below are T cell receptor beta chains from one sample, sequenced in a study of regulatory T cells in long-lasting Graves disease. TCRdb re-called the multiplex PCR reads through MiXCR, storing one row per CDR3 protein. The sample contains fewer than 650,000 distinct CDR3 sequences, roughly 15% of which appear only once. The sample was also linked to a second study, of T cells in Graves' hyperthyroidism and ophthalmopathy.

The specimen was peripheral blood mononuclear cells (PBMCs), collected at new diagnosis, from a patient treated with antithyroid drugs. These receptors originate from a woman in her 30s with Graves disease. Both conserved end residues are part of each CDR3. Each record gives: CDR3 DNA, CDR3 protein, V gene, D gene, CDR3 length, clone size, J gene. D genes are given only for firm matches. For some rows the clone size is stated as once, few or many, or as a class when expanded; others skip it.

TGTGCCACCAGCAGAGAGGGCGGGACCAGATCTCCCTACGAGCAGTACTTC CATSREGGTRSPYEQYF TRBV15 . 17 few TRBJ2-7
TGTGCCAGCAGTCCCGAAGGAGGCGGGGCCAACGTCCTGACTTTC CASSPEGGGANVLTF TRBV6-1 . 15 . TRBJ2-6
TGTGCCAGCACTACAGGAGCCTACGAGCAGTACTTC CASTTGAYEQYF TRBV28 . 12 many TRBJ2-7
TGTGCCAGCAGCGTAGGGGCAGGGCAAGAGACCCAGTACTTC CASSVGAGQETQYF TRBV9 . 14 . TRBJ2-5
TGTGCCTGGAGTGGACTCCCGGGGGGCCCCACTGAAGCTTTCTTT CAWSGLPGGPTEAFF TRBV30 . 15 . TRBJ1-1
TGCGCCAGCAGCCTAGGAGTAGGGGTAACTAATGAAAAACTGTTTTTT CASSLGVGVTNEKLFF TRBV5-1 . 16 . TRBJ1-4
TGTGCCAGCAGCACACACCGGGGCAACTATTCACCCCTCCACTTT CASSTHRGNYSPLHF TRBV28 . 15 . TRBJ1-6
TGTGCCATCAGCGAGACAGGGAGCTCCTATAATTCACCCCTCCACTTT CAISETGSSYNSPLHF TRBV10-3 TRBD1 16 many TRBJ1-6
TGTGCCAGCAGCTCCCAACAAGGCGCTGAAGCTTTCTTT CASSSQQGAEAFF TRBV7-2 . 13 many TRBJ1-1
TGCAGTGCTAGCCCCTTGCTAGCGGGAGTAGGGGAGCAGTTCTTC CSASPLLAGVGEQFF TRBV20-1 TRBD2 15 many TRBJ2-1
TGTGCCAGCAGTGAAGATGTGCGAGCTTTCTTT CASSEDVRAFF TRBV2 . 11 many TRBJ1-1
TGTGCCAGCAACCGACGAGGTAGCGGGAGATACACCGGGGAGCTGTTTTTT CASNRRGSGRYTGELFF TRBV6-1 TRBD2 17 . TRBJ2-2
TGTGCCAGCAGCCAGGGGAAAACTGGCTACACCTTC CASSQGKTGYTF TRBV3-1 . 12 . TRBJ1-2
TGTGCCAGCAGCCGGGGACTAGTGAGCATTCAGTACTTC CASSRGLVSIQYF TRBV3-1 TRBD2 13 few TRBJ2-4
TGTGCCACTAGACCCGGGGGCATCAACGAGCAGTACTTC CATRPGGINEQYF TRBV10-3 . 13 few TRBJ2-7
TGTGCCAGCAGCTTACTCGTGACAGCCACCGGGGAGCTGTTTTTT CASSLLVTATGELFF TRBV7-3 . 15 few TRBJ2-2
TGCAGTGCTAGAAAGGGGACAGGAAGACAAGAGACCCAGTACTTC CSARKGTGRQETQYF TRBV20-1 TRBD1 15 many TRBJ2-5
TGTGCCAGCTCACCAGGACAAGGCGGCTACACCTTC CASSPGQGGYTF TRBV18 . 12 . TRBJ1-2
TGTGCCAGCAGTTTCGGGGATTACAATGAGCAGTTCTTC CASSFGDYNEQFF TRBV12-3/TRBV12-4 . 13 many TRBJ2-1
TGTGCCAGCAGCCTTCTGGGTCCGACTTGGGGAGCTTTCTTT CASSLLGPTWGAFF TRBV5-6 . 14 . TRBJ1-1
TGTGCCACCCGGACAGGGGCGAATGAAAAACTGTTTTTT CATRTGANEKLFF TRBV27 TRBD1 13 many TRBJ1-4
TGCAGTGGCCGGGACCTTTTTAGGAGCTCCTATAATTCACCCCTCCACTTT CSGRDLFRSSYNSPLHF TRBV20-1 . 17 . TRBJ1-6
TGTGCCAGCAGTGATTGGGCGGCAATGCTACAAGAGACCCAGTACTTC CASSDWAAMLQETQYF TRBV6-1 . 16 few TRBJ2-5
TGTGCCAGCAGCTTGGGGGGTGTTGTATCCGCAAATGAGCAGTTCTTC CASSLGGVVSANEQFF TRBV5-5 . 16 . TRBJ2-1
TGTGCCAGCAGTCCGGGGACTAGCGGGATAACAGATACGCAGTATTTT CASSPGTSGITDTQYF TRBV12-3/TRBV12-4 TRBD2 16 many TRBJ2-3
TGTGCCAGCAGTGCCCCGTGGCCATTCGAGCAGTACTTC CASSAPWPFEQYF TRBV28 . 13 few TRBJ2-7
TGTGCCAGCTCCCCCCCCCGGGATAATTCACCCCTCCACTTT CASSPPRDNSPLHF TRBV6-1 . 14 few TRBJ1-6
TGTGCCAGCAGCCAAACTAGCGCCAATGAGCAGTTCTTC CASSQTSANEQFF TRBV16 TRBD2 13 few TRBJ2-1
TGCAGCGTTGGGAACCCAGGATTAGGCACAGATACGCAGTATTTT CSVGNPGLGTDTQYF TRBV29-1 . 15 few TRBJ2-3
TGCAGCGTTGAATGGTATAGCTATGGCTACACCTTC CSVEWYSYGYTF TRBV29-1 . 12 many TRBJ1-2
TGCGCCAGCAGAGAACAGGGAGCTAACTATGGCTACACCTTC CASREQGANYGYTF TRBV5-1 . 14 . TRBJ1-2
TGTGCCAGCAGCAACCTCCGGACTAGCGGTTCCTACAATGAGCAGTTCTTC CASSNLRTSGSYNEQFF TRBV7-3 TRBD2 17 many TRBJ2-1
TGTGCCAGCAGCTGGACTAGCGGAGATACGCAGTATTTT CASSWTSGDTQYF TRBV7-2 TRBD2 13 many TRBJ2-3
TGTGCCACCACACAGGGGATGAGCTACGAGCAGTACTTC CATTQGMSYEQYF TRBV10-3 TRBD1 13 many TRBJ2-7
TGTGCCAGTAACAGCGGGCTTCCCTACAATGAGCAGTTCTTC CASNSGLPYNEQFF TRBV19 . 14 . TRBJ2-1
TGTGCCAGCAGCATCAGGACAGGGGTGTTTAACACCGGGGAGCTGTTTTTT CASSIRTGVFNTGELFF TRBV7-8 TRBD1 17 few TRBJ2-2
TGTGCCAGCAGTCGCCAGGGGAGGGTGTGGTACGAGCAGTACTTC CASSRQGRVWYEQYF TRBV28 . 15 few TRBJ2-7
TGCAGCGTTGGAGGACTGGAGGAGGTCTCCTACAATGAGCAGTTCTTC CSVGGLEEVSYNEQFF TRBV29-1 . 16 . TRBJ2-1
TGTGCCAGCAGTCTGCGGTGGGGTGTGCTAACAGATACGCAGTATTTT CASSLRWGVLTDTQYF TRBV6-2/TRBV6-3 . 16 few TRBJ2-3
TGTGCCAGTAGCTGGACAATCGCGACCGGGGAGCTGTTTTTT CASSWTIATGELFF TRBV19 . 14 . TRBJ2-2
TGTGCCTGGACAGCCGGGACAGCTAATTCACCCCTCCACTTT CAWTAGTANSPLHF TRBV30 TRBD1 14 . TRBJ1-6
TGTGCCAGTAATCCGCGACAGGGGAATGAGCAGTTCTTC CASNPRQGNEQFF TRBV19 TRBD1 13 . TRBJ2-1
TGTGCCAGCAGCTTATACAAGGGAGCCTACGAGCAGTACTTC CASSLYKGAYEQYF TRBV11-2 . 14 few TRBJ2-7
TGTGCCAGTCGCCTCCCCCTCACTGAAGCTTTCTTT CASRLPLTEAFF TRBV12-3/TRBV12-4 . 12 many TRBJ1-1
TGTGCCTGGACACAGGGGGCGAGTCAGCCCCAGCATTTT CAWTQGASQPQHF TRBV30 TRBD1 13 . TRBJ1-5
TGTGCCAGCAGCTTAGCGGGGGGGGGAGTGAGCTCCTACGAGCAGTACTTC CASSLAGGGVSSYEQYF TRBV7-2 TRBD2 17 many TRBJ2-7
TGTGCCAGCAGCGTCAAGGTCGGGGACACTGAAGCTTTCTTT CASSVKVGDTEAFF TRBV9 . 14 few TRBJ1-1
TGTGCCAGCAGTCCGATACTTGACAGGGGGAATGGCTACACCTTC CASSPILDRGNGYTF TRBV28 TRBD1 15 many TRBJ1-2
TGTGCCAGCAGTCTCTCGGGCCCGACCTACGAGCAGTACTTC CASSLSGPTYEQYF TRBV28 . 14 many TRBJ2-7
TGTGCCAGCAGCTTAGGCTCAGGGTATTACGAGCAGTACTTC CASSLGSGYYEQYF TRBV11-2 . 14 . TRBJ2-7